This entry is about one TCR beta chain. Its matching antigen is unknown. The CDR3 spans 14 residues. Germline V lookup: CDR1 SGHTS, CDR2 YDEGEE. V was clipped by 6 bases and J by 0 bases, with 9 bases between them. The entry originates in a study of response to subunit inactivated influenza vaccine. General observations from the study: Authors suggested seasonal influenza vaccinations each recruit few new T cells.

TCRdb reprocessed the RT-PCR reads with MiXCR, giving one entry per CDR3 protein. The repertoire holds under 950,000 distinct CDR3 sequences, with about 20% as singletons. The sequence was obtained from a man aged 50-59 years who received an inactivated influenza vaccine. Sequenced here: PBMCs from blood, sampled 4 to 6 days after vaccination. V gene TRBV5-8 combines with J gene TRBJ2-2, with D maybe TRBD2 (6 bases). CDR3 loop: CASKEGTNTGELFF. CDR3 nucleotides: TGTGCCAGCAAGGAGGGGACGAACACCGGGGAGCTGTTTTTT.